The clone carrying this TCR beta chain was recorded only once. The antigen is undetermined. Here immunoSEQ multiplex PCR was the method, and the copy in TCRdb shows in-frame clones only, minus some. The sample lists around 110,000 clones, 90% seen once, with 0.48% in the top ten. The data are from a study of OX40 agonist ivuxolimab in advanced cancers. Overall study context: Averaging about 60 years in age, with a range of 23 to 79, the cohort was approximately 83% male. Three patients responded partially, comprising one with hepatocellular carcinoma and two with cutaneous melanoma. Findings of the study overall: Circulating CD4+ and CD8+ T cells showed clonal expansion by week 6 at 0.1 to 3.0 mg/kg. On average, CD8+ T cells showed a greater number of expanded clones than CD4+.

This CDR3 is 13 amino acids long. The germline gives CDR1 SGDLS, CDR2 YYNGEE. V was clipped by 0 bases and J by 4 bases, with 7 bases between them. The material was CD4+ or CD8+ T cells sorted from blood, obtained in a trial of the OX40 agonist ivuxolimab. The chain uses TRBV9 and TRBJ1-1, with D possibly being TRBD1 (5 bases). The source of this sequence is an adult with an advanced solid tumor such as melanoma, head and neck, liver or kidney cancer. The CDR3 sequence: CASSVGGSTEAFF. The CDR3 bases are TGTGCCAGCAGCGTAGGGGGCAGCACTGAAGCTTTCTTT.